A selection of T cell receptor beta chains follows, all from one sample in a study of CD8 T cells in ankylosing spondylitis. TCRdb redid the calling of the 5' RACE reads with MiXCR, one entry per CDR3 protein. This table has roughly 670,000 distinct CDR3 sequences, roughly 20% appearing once. Input material: blood, either unsorted or a sorted T cell fraction (not recorded which). The receptors were gathered from a male donor with ankylosing spondylitis. Each CDR3 is given with its conserved first and last residue. Fields, in order: J gene, V gene, D gene, clone size, CDR3 DNA, CDR3 protein. D genes are given only for firm matches. The size field is filled for only some rows; it gives once, few, many or a size class.

j_call: TRBJ2-2; v_call: TRBV28; d_call: TRBD1; clone_size: NA; cdr3_nt: TGTGCCAGCAGTCGGAGTGACAGGGGGCGCCCCGGGGAGCTGTTTTTT; cdr3_aa: CASSRSDRGRPGELFF
j_call: TRBJ2-3; v_call: TRBV9; d_call: NA; clone_size: few; cdr3_nt: TGTGCCAGCAGCGTAGGAGGCAACACAGATACGCAGTATTTT; cdr3_aa: CASSVGGNTDTQYF
j_call: TRBJ2-7; v_call: TRBV7-6; d_call: NA; clone_size: NA; cdr3_nt: TGTGCCAGCAGCTCAAGGGGTCAGGACCCAGTATACGAGCAGTACTTC; cdr3_aa: CASSSRGQDPVYEQYF
j_call: TRBJ2-6; v_call: TRBV12-3/TRBV12-4; d_call: NA; clone_size: NA; cdr3_nt: TGTGCCAGCAGTTTAAAACAGGGCACTGGGGCCAACGTCCTGACTTTC; cdr3_aa: CASSLKQGTGANVLTF
j_call: TRBJ2-7; v_call: TRBV12-3/TRBV12-4; d_call: TRBD1; clone_size: few; cdr3_nt: TGTGCCAGCAGTCCAAGGGACAGGGGGGACGAGCAGTACTTC; cdr3_aa: CASSPRDRGDEQYF
j_call: TRBJ2-6; v_call: TRBV6-5; d_call: NA; clone_size: NA; cdr3_nt: TGTGCCAGCAGTTACTCACAGCGCTCTGGGGCCAACGTCCTGACTTTC; cdr3_aa: CASSYSQRSGANVLTF
j_call: TRBJ2-1; v_call: TRBV12-3/TRBV12-4; d_call: NA; clone_size: few; cdr3_nt: TGTGCCAGCATCGGTCCCTTGGGGGGTGAGCAGTTCTTC; cdr3_aa: CASIGPLGGEQFF
j_call: TRBJ2-7; v_call: TRBV27; d_call: NA; clone_size: few; cdr3_nt: TGTGCCAGCAGTTTCGGGGTGAAATACGAGCAGTACTTC; cdr3_aa: CASSFGVKYEQYF
j_call: TRBJ1-1; v_call: TRBV5-1; d_call: TRBD1; clone_size: few; cdr3_nt: TGCGCCAGCAGCTCTACCGTCCCGGGACAGGGTCGGAACACTGAAGCTTTCTTT; cdr3_aa: CASSSTVPGQGRNTEAFF
j_call: TRBJ2-6; v_call: TRBV29-1; d_call: NA; clone_size: NA; cdr3_nt: TGCAGCGTTACAGGACAAAGCTCTGGGGCCAACGTCCTGACTTTC; cdr3_aa: CSVTGQSSGANVLTF
j_call: TRBJ2-3; v_call: TRBV3-1; d_call: TRBD1; clone_size: NA; cdr3_nt: TGTGCCAGCGGGACAGGGCGGGGAGATACGCAGTATTTT; cdr3_aa: CASGTGRGDTQYF
j_call: TRBJ2-1; v_call: TRBV20-1; d_call: NA; clone_size: NA; cdr3_nt: TGCAGTGCTCCGACTTGGGACTACAATGAGCAGTTCTTC; cdr3_aa: CSAPTWDYNEQFF
j_call: TRBJ1-1; v_call: TRBV4-2; d_call: NA; clone_size: NA; cdr3_nt: TGTGCCAGCAGCCAAGTGTGGGCTGACACTGAAGCTTTCTTT; cdr3_aa: CASSQVWADTEAFF
j_call: TRBJ2-5; v_call: TRBV28; d_call: NA; clone_size: few; cdr3_nt: TGTGCCAGCAGTTTGTGGGCCCAGGGCCAAGAGACCCAGTACTTC; cdr3_aa: CASSLWAQGQETQYF
j_call: TRBJ1-2; v_call: TRBV12-3/TRBV12-4; d_call: NA; clone_size: few; cdr3_nt: TGTGCCAGCAGTTTCGGGGGTTCGATCGGCTACACCTTC; cdr3_aa: CASSFGGSIGYTF
j_call: TRBJ1-1; v_call: TRBV12-3/TRBV12-4; d_call: NA; clone_size: NA; cdr3_nt: TGTGCCAGCAGTTTATGGCGGGTCCACTGGGTCGAGAACACTGAAGCTTTCTTT; cdr3_aa: CASSLWRVHWVENTEAFF
j_call: TRBJ2-1; v_call: TRBV7-3; d_call: TRBD2; clone_size: few; cdr3_nt: TGTGCCAGCAGCCGACCCTTAGCGGGGGGGCTATCCTACAATGAGCAGTTCTTC; cdr3_aa: CASSRPLAGGLSYNEQFF
j_call: TRBJ1-1; v_call: TRBV10-3; d_call: NA; clone_size: NA; cdr3_nt: TGTGCCATCAGTGAGTCCCCGGGGAGGGGGGATTCCACTGAAGCTTTCTTT; cdr3_aa: CAISESPGRGDSTEAFF
j_call: TRBJ1-1; v_call: TRBV10-3; d_call: NA; clone_size: NA; cdr3_nt: TGTGCCATCAGCGAGGGACGGGGAATGAACACTGAAGCTTTCTTT; cdr3_aa: CAISEGRGMNTEAFF
j_call: TRBJ2-1; v_call: TRBV3-1; d_call: TRBD2; clone_size: NA; cdr3_nt: TGTGCCAGCAGCCACCGAACTAGCGGGATGAGGTACAATGAGCAGTTCTTC; cdr3_aa: CASSHRTSGMRYNEQFF
j_call: TRBJ2-3; v_call: TRBV12-3/TRBV12-4; d_call: NA; clone_size: few; cdr3_nt: TGTGCCAGCAGTTTAGTAGGGGTCAGGGCCACAGATACGCAGTATTTT; cdr3_aa: CASSLVGVRATDTQYF
j_call: TRBJ1-3; v_call: TRBV12-3/TRBV12-4; d_call: NA; clone_size: many; cdr3_nt: TGTGCCAGCAGTTTGCCGGGGAGCTCTGGAAACACCATATATTTT; cdr3_aa: CASSLPGSSGNTIYF
j_call: TRBJ1-1; v_call: TRBV2; d_call: NA; clone_size: NA; cdr3_nt: TGTGCCAGCACAATCATAGACCTGAACACTGAAGCTTTCTTT; cdr3_aa: CASTIIDLNTEAFF
j_call: TRBJ2-1; v_call: TRBV5-1; d_call: TRBD2; clone_size: NA; cdr3_nt: TGCGCCAGCAGATCGGCGGGGACTAGCGGGACCCCCTCCTACAATGAGCAGTTCTTC; cdr3_aa: CASRSAGTSGTPSYNEQFF
j_call: TRBJ1-6; v_call: TRBV11-2; d_call: TRBD1; clone_size: NA; cdr3_nt: TGTGCCAGCAGGCTTCCCGGACAGGGGGCGAATTCACCCCTCCACTTT; cdr3_aa: CASRLPGQGANSPLHF
j_call: TRBJ2-1; v_call: TRBV2; d_call: TRBD1; clone_size: NA; cdr3_nt: TGTGCCAGCAGCGTCGGGACACCAAAACAGGGGAATGAGCAGTTCTTC; cdr3_aa: CASSVGTPKQGNEQFF
j_call: TRBJ2-3; v_call: TRBV20-1; d_call: TRBD2; clone_size: few; cdr3_nt: TGCAGTGCCGTCGGACTAGCGGGGGGGCCATATACGCAGTATTTT; cdr3_aa: CSAVGLAGGPYTQYF
j_call: TRBJ1-5; v_call: TRBV12-3/TRBV12-4; d_call: TRBD1; clone_size: NA; cdr3_nt: TGTGCCAGCAGTTTAAGGAGACAGGGCATTAATCCCCAGCATTTT; cdr3_aa: CASSLRRQGINPQHF
j_call: TRBJ1-1; v_call: TRBV28; d_call: TRBD1; clone_size: few; cdr3_nt: TGTGCCAGCAGCCTGGACAGGATTGAACCTGAAGCTTTCTTT; cdr3_aa: CASSLDRIEPEAFF
j_call: TRBJ2-1; v_call: TRBV10-3; d_call: TRBD1; clone_size: NA; cdr3_nt: TGTGCCATCCAAAGCTTCGGACAGGCGGGTTACAATGAGCAGTTCTTC; cdr3_aa: CAIQSFGQAGYNEQFF
j_call: TRBJ1-5; v_call: TRBV14; d_call: TRBD1; clone_size: NA; cdr3_nt: TGTGCCAGCAGCCATTACAGGGGTGGGGGTTGGCAGCCCCAGCATTTT; cdr3_aa: CASSHYRGGGWQPQHF
j_call: TRBJ1-2; v_call: TRBV2; d_call: NA; clone_size: NA; cdr3_nt: TGTGCCAGCGGGGTACAGAGAGGTGGCTACACCTTC; cdr3_aa: CASGVQRGGYTF
j_call: TRBJ2-2; v_call: TRBV7-4; d_call: NA; clone_size: NA; cdr3_nt: TGTGCCAGCAGCTTAGCCGCTAGAAGCGTCATCACCGGGGAGCTGTTTTTT; cdr3_aa: CASSLAARSVITGELFF
j_call: TRBJ1-1; v_call: TRBV6-1; d_call: NA; clone_size: few; cdr3_nt: TGTGCCAGCAGTCCCCGGGCCCGGGGCACTGGGGCTTTCTTT; cdr3_aa: CASSPRARGTGAFF
j_call: TRBJ2-1; v_call: TRBV9; d_call: TRBD2; clone_size: few; cdr3_nt: TGTGCCAGCAGCGTAGCTCCTTGGAGCGGGGGGGCCTTGAATGAGCAGTTCTTC; cdr3_aa: CASSVAPWSGGALNEQFF